The 9 T cell receptor beta chains given below trace back to one sample, sequenced in a study of regulatory T cells in long-lasting Graves disease. Both iRepertoire HTBI primers and Arm-PCR of CDR3 regions were used to build the TCR beta libraries. TCRdb re-analysed the multiplex PCR reads in MiXCR, keeping a single row per CDR3 protein. The data hold 400,000 to 500,000 distinct CDR3 sequences, with about 22% observed a single time. As to time point: persistent/refractory GD, antithyroid drugs over 5 years with positive TRAb. Extracted PBMC RNA gave rise to the TCR library. The specimen was peripheral blood mononuclear cells (PBMCs), collected when the disease was refractory, from a patient treated with antithyroid drugs. These receptors came from a female donor with Graves disease.

The V and J genes are TRBV6-1 and TRBJ2-7, with D possibly being TRBD2 (5 bases). Per germline, CDR1 MNHNS and CDR2 SASEGT. V dropped 5 bases and J dropped 7 bases, with 15 bases sitting between them. CDR3 length: 13 residues. CDR3 sequence (DNA): TGTGCCAGCAGTTACGGGTCGGGGTTGGAGCAGTACTTC. Its translation is CASSYGSGLEQYF.

The CDR3 DNA reads as TGCAGCGGCCAACCGTCGGGCAATCAGCCCCAGCATTTT. Its translation is CSGQPSGNQPQHF. The rearrangement uses TRBV20-1 and TRBJ1-5; D gene unclear. The length of the CDR3 is 13 residues. Germline V CDR1 and CDR2: DFQATT, SNEGSKA (reference sequence).

This clonotype occurred a few times. This chain joins TRBV4-1 and TRBJ2-7; D remains ambiguous. Trimming pared 0 bases from V and 3 bases from J, leaving 12 bases between. This CDR3 comprises 15 residues. Germline CDR1 MGHRA, CDR2 YSYEKL. The CDR3 loop reads CASSQDEQAHYEQYF. The CDR3 bases are TGCGCCAGCAGCCAAGATGAGCAGGCACACTACGAGCAGTACTTC.

This clonotype was counted between two and nine times. The chain joins TRBV27 to TRBJ2-5, with TRBD2 matching over 14 bases. Trimming at V came to 6 bases and at J to 5 bases, leaving 11 bases not matched to a gene. Germline loops: CDR1 MNHEY, CDR2 SMNVEV (reference sequence). The CDR3 runs to 17 residues. The CDR3 here is CASSPGLAGVLGETQYF. DNA of the CDR3: TGTGCCAGCAGCCCGGGACTAGCGGGAGTCCTGGGGGAGACCCAGTACTTC.

This clonotype was seen ten or more times. The gene calls are TRBV28 and TRBJ2-5, with TRBD2 identical over 9 bases. This CDR3 is built from 16 residues. V gave up 3 bases and J gave up 3 bases; unmatched junction bases: 8. Germline CDR1 MDHEN, CDR2 SYDVKM. CDR3 amino acids: CASSFSGGGAKETQYF. The CDR3 nucleotides are TGTGCCAGCAGTTTTTCCGGCGGGGGGGCCAAAGAGACCCAGTACTTC.

This clonotype appeared a few times. The chain carries TRBV6-1 and TRBJ2-4; D is unresolved. V lost 6 bases, J lost 3 bases, and 15 bases lay in between. From germline, CDR1 is MNHNS and CDR2 SASEGT. The CDR3 length is 15 residues. The CDR3 is CASRWAIKGKNIQYF. The CDR3 nucleotides are TGTGCCAGCAGATGGGCCATTAAGGGCAAAAACATTCAGTACTTC.

This clonotype was detected many times. V usage is TRBV11-2 and J usage is TRBJ2-4, with 8 bases matching TRBD1. Trimming at V came to 5 bases and at J to 6 bases, leaving 9 bases not matched to a gene. The CDR3 sequence is 15 residues long. Looked up from germline, CDR1 is SGHAT and CDR2 is FQNNGV. For the CDR3, the DNA is TGTGCCAGCAGCAATCAGGGGGCGCAGGGAAACATTCAGTACTTC. It is translated as CASSNQGAQGNIQYF.

V and J are TRBV6-2 or TRBV6-3 and TRBJ1-4, with a possible D match to TRBD1 (6 bases). CDR3 size: 16 residues. The V and J ends lost 2 bases and 6 bases respectively, with 16 bases between them. The germline V gene encodes CDR1 MNHEY and CDR2 SVGEGT. The CDR3 reads CASSYIRGAADEKLFF. CDR3 DNA: TGTGCCAGCAGTTACATCAGGGGTGCCGCTGATGAAAAACTGTTTTTT.

This clonotype was observed a handful of times. The rearrangement joins TRBV7-2 to TRBJ2-2; 15 bases agree with TRBD2. CDR3 length: 17 residues. Trimming at V came to 5 bases and at J to 2 bases, leaving 3 bases not matched to a gene. CDR1 SGHTA and CDR2 FQGNSA come from the germline V gene. DNA for the CDR3: TGTGCCAGCAGCCGGACTAGCGGGAGGGCTAACACCGGGGAGCTGTTTTTT. Residues: CASSRTSGRANTGELFF.